These 26 T cell receptor beta chains originate from one sample sequenced in a study of cytomegalovirus exposure and HLA in healthy donors. Only in-frame clones appear in the TCRdb table, and some are missing; sequencing was by immunoSEQ multiplex PCR. The sample contains 150,000 to 200,000 clones, approximately 82% of which appear only once. The material sequenced was PBMCs. The receptors were gathered from a woman aged 25-40 years in good health and CMV-seropositive.

The chain joins TRBV9 to TRBJ2-1; no reliable D call. Germline-derived CDR1 and CDR2 are SGDLS and YYNGEE. V shed 0 bases and J shed 0 bases, with 10 bases lying between them. This CDR3 is built from 16 residues. As DNA, the CDR3 is TGTGCCAGCAGCGTAGAGCTAGAATCCTCCTACAATGAGCAGTTCTTC. This codes for CASSVELESSYNEQFF. Drawing the rest from reference TRBV9 and TRBJ2-1, the complete variable domain is DSGVTQTPKHLITATGQRVTLRCSPRSGDLSVYWYQQSLDQGLQFLIQYYNGEERAKGNILERFSAQQFPDLHSELNLSSLELGDSALYFCASSVELESSYNEQFFGPGTRLTVL.

CDR3 protein: CASSFSYSNQPQHF. The CDR3 coding sequence is TGTGCCAGCAGTTTTTCTTATAGCAATCAGCCCCAGCATTTT. The chain combines TRBV28 with TRBJ1-5; no reliable D call. The CDR3 is 14 amino acids. V was pared by 3 bases and J by 0 bases, with 6 bases between. CDR1 is MDHEN, CDR2 SYDVKM, per germline.

The genes are TRBV5-1 and TRBJ2-1; D unclear. V lost 0 bases to trimming and J lost 6 bases, with 19 bases between them. Looked up from germline, CDR1 is SGHRS and CDR2 is YFSETQ. The CDR3 totals 17 residues. The CDR3 spells CASSLGLVLFPPNEQFF. In DNA, the CDR3 is TGCGCCAGCAGCTTGGGGCTAGTCCTATTCCCACCCAATGAGCAGTTCTTC.

V usage is TRBV18 and J usage is TRBJ2-2; 7 bases are a match to TRBD1. Germline values: CDR1 KGHSH, CDR2 LQKENI. V trimming: 3 bases; J trimming: 0 bases; junction bases outside the gene matches: 10. The CDR3 totals 18 residues. The CDR3: CASSPALGQPPNTGELFF. For the CDR3, the DNA is TGTGCCAGCTCACCCGCCTTGGGACAGCCGCCGAACACCGGGGAGCTGTTTTTT.

This rearrangement joins TRBV28 to TRBJ1-5; 7 bases agree with TRBD1. Germline V CDR1 and CDR2: MDHEN, SYDVKM. The CDR3 loop spans 14 amino acids. J was trimmed by 9 bases and V by 2 bases; bases with no gene match: 7. Here the CDR3 reads CASSLRGPNRPQHF. The CDR3 DNA is TGTGCCAGCAGTTTAAGGGGGCCCAACCGGCCCCAGCATTTT. Supplemented by reference TRBV28 and TRBJ1-5, the full variable domain reads DVKVTQSSRYLVKRTGEKVFLECVQDMDHENMFWYRQDPGLGLRLIYFSYDVKMKEKGDIPEGYSVSREKKERFSLILESASTNQTSMYLCASSLRGPNRPQHFGDGTRLSIL.

The chain uses TRBV2 and TRBJ2-3; a possible D gene is TRBD1 (6 bases). The CDR3 runs to 14 residues. The V end lost 5 bases, the J end lost 2 bases, and 11 bases lay between the germline ends. CDR1 SNHLY and CDR2 FYNNEI come from the germline V gene. The CDR3 loop reads CASSSDRNTDTQYF. The CDR3 nucleotides read TGTGCCAGCAGTTCGGACAGAAACACAGATACGCAGTATTTT.

V is TRBV6-1 and J is TRBJ2-5, with D hard to call. V dropped 4 bases and J dropped 1 base, with 10 bases sitting between them. This CDR3 is 14 amino acids long. Germline CDR1 and CDR2: MNHNS and SASEGT. The CDR3 sequence is CASSGPEVQETQYF. In DNA form, the CDR3 reads TGTGCCAGCAGTGGGCCAGAGGTCCAAGAGACCCAGTACTTC.

This chain links TRBV7-3 with TRBJ2-7; 9 bases agree with TRBD1. This CDR3 is built from 15 residues. V lost 2 bases, J lost 2 bases, and 4 bases stayed unmatched. Germline V gene lookup returns CDR1 SGHTA and CDR2 FQGTGA. The CDR3 DNA sequence: TGTGCCAGCAGCTTATCAGGACAGGGGACCTACGAGCAGTACTTC. Protein: CASSLSGQGTYEQYF.

J is TRBJ2-2 and V is TRBV5-4, with a possible D match to TRBD2 (6 bases). There are 16 residues in the CDR3. The V end was cut by 4 bases, the J end by 4 bases, with 17 bases between. CDR1 is SGHNT and CDR2 is YYREEE in the germline V gene (reference sequence). The CDR3, as DNA: TGTGCCAGCAGCACCCGTGCCCGGGAGCCCACCGGGGAGCTGTTTTTT. This sequence encodes CASSTRAREPTGELFF.

The rearrangement links TRBV25-1 to TRBJ2-1; 8 bases match TRBD2. The CDR3 consists of 16 residues. Trimming cost V 3 bases and J 7 bases; bases outside gene matches: 11. The germline V gene has CDR1 MGHDK and CDR2 SYGVNS. The CDR3 here is CASSDKRAGARNEQFF. CDR3 nucleotide sequence: TGTGCCAGCAGTGATAAGCGAGCGGGAGCGAGGAATGAGCAGTTCTTC.

V usage is TRBV27 and J usage is TRBJ2-2; 10 nucleotides agree with TRBD1. Trimming took 4 bases from V and 4 from J; bases not matched to a gene: 6. This CDR3 is 16 amino acids long. Per the germline V gene, CDR1 is MNHEY and CDR2 is SMNVEV (reference sequence). The CDR3 loop is CASSSRDRGGTGELFF. DNA of the CDR3: TGTGCCAGCAGTTCCCGGGACAGGGGTGGCACCGGGGAGCTGTTTTTT.

V usage is TRBV5-1 and J usage is TRBJ1-2; D is perhaps TRBD1 (6 bases). The germline gives CDR1 SGHRS, CDR2 YFSETQ. Trimming pared 3 bases from V and 1 base from J, leaving 13 bases between. The CDR3 is made up of 15 amino acids. The CDR3 reads CASSSTTGGNYGYTF. The CDR3 DNA is TGCGCCAGCAGCTCTACGACAGGTGGTAACTATGGCTACACCTTC.

This clone was seen once. This chain joins TRBV13 and TRBJ2-7; D is possibly TRBD2 (6 bases). Trimming left V 5 bases short and J 0 bases short, with 14 bases between. Per the germline V gene, CDR1 is PRHDT and CDR2 is FYEKMQ (reference sequence). The CDR3 totals 15 residues. CDR3 in DNA: TGTGCCAGCAGCCGAGGAGGGCCGCACTCCTACGAGCAGTACTTC. Translating it yields CASSRGGPHSYEQYF.

This clone was found a few times. J is TRBJ2-7 and V is TRBV15; 7 bases map to TRBD1. Trimming cost V 2 bases and J 0 bases; bases outside gene matches: 7. Germline CDR1 LNHNV, CDR2 YYDKDF (reference sequence). There are 16 residues in the CDR3. This chain's CDR3 is CATSRPDRAASYEQYF. CDR3 bases: TGTGCCACCAGCAGACCTGACAGGGCCGCCTCCTACGAGCAGTACTTC.

The chain recombines TRBV27 with TRBJ1-2, with TRBD1 matching over 9 bases. This CDR3 comprises 16 residues. CDR1 and CDR2 from the germline V gene are MNHEY and SMNVEV (reference sequence). Trimming took 6 bases from V and 7 from J; bases not matched to a gene: 15. CDR3 DNA: TGTGCCAGCAGATTCCCCCCCGGACAGGGGTTTTGTGGCTACACCTTC. Residues: CASRFPPGQGFCGYTF.

This chain joins TRBV19 and TRBJ2-7; D might be TRBD1 (5 bases). Germline CDR1 is LNHDA and CDR2 is SQIVND (reference sequence). The CDR3 runs 14 residues. Trimming cost V 5 bases and J 2 bases, with 13 bases left between them. The CDR3 sequence is CASSSGPRAYEQYF. The DNA for the CDR3 is TGTGCCAGTAGTTCCGGGCCCAGGGCCTACGAGCAGTACTTC.

The chain recombines TRBV28 with TRBJ2-7; D remains unclear. Trimming shortened V by 3 bases and J by 3 bases, and 9 bases separated the two germline ends. The CDR3 consists of 13 residues. Looked up from germline, CDR1 is MDHEN and CDR2 is SYDVKM. The CDR3 loop is CASSFGPFYEQYF. The CDR3, as DNA: TGTGCCAGCAGTTTCGGTCCATTCTACGAGCAGTACTTC.

Points on this clone: Other DNA sequences in the sample encode the same CDR3. The chain uses TRBV5-1 and TRBJ2-1, with 13 bases lining up with TRBD2. Germline loops: CDR1 SGHRS, CDR2 YFSETQ. The ends lost 4 bases at V and 5 bases at J; junction bases unmatched: 3. This CDR3 has 15 amino acids. The CDR3 bases are TGCGCCAGCAGCCTGGGACTAGCGGGGCACAATGAGCAGTTCTTC. This sequence encodes CASSLGLAGHNEQFF.

CDR3 region: CASSRRTAGTEQYF. CDR3 DNA sequence: TGTGCCAGCAGTCGACGGACAGCAGGGACCGAGCAGTACTTC. The chain couples TRBV6-5 to TRBJ2-7; D is possibly TRBD1 (6 bases). CDR3 length: 14 amino acids. The V gene's germline CDR1 is MNHEY and CDR2 SVGAGI. The V end was cut by 5 bases, the J end by 6 bases, with 17 bases between.

The V call is TRBV30, the J call TRBJ2-3; 7 nucleotides line up with TRBD2. CDR1 GTSNPN and CDR2 SVGIG come from the germline V gene (reference sequence). Trimming removed 2 bases from V and 0 bases from J; junction bases left unmatched: 11. The CDR3 runs 17 residues. CDR3 in amino acids: CAWSRVSLASSTDTQYF. The CDR3 region has the DNA TGTGCCTGGAGTAGAGTGTCACTAGCGTCTAGCACAGATACGCAGTATTTT.

The genes are TRBV19 and TRBJ2-7; D is perhaps TRBD1 (5 bases). The CDR3 is 13 residues long. V lost 3 bases and J lost 7, with 13 bases in between. The V gene's germline CDR1 is LNHDA and CDR2 SQIVND (reference sequence). The CDR3 region is CASSMSATGEQYF. The CDR3 bases are TGTGCCAGTAGTATGAGTGCCACAGGAGAGCAGTACTTC.

The count of this clone is one. The rearrangement uses TRBV5-1 and TRBJ2-1; 9 bases line up with TRBD2. The length of the CDR3 is 18 residues. V lost 3 bases and J lost 9; bases outside the gene matches: 19. Germline V gives CDR1 SGHRS, CDR2 YFSETQ. Here the CDR3 reads CASSYDSRAGGPGGEQFF. The CDR3 DNA is TGCGCCAGCAGCTATGATAGTCGCGCGGGAGGGCCGGGCGGTGAGCAGTTCTTC.

This clone was counted at least ten times. The J gene is TRBJ1-5, the V gene TRBV23-1; no definite D call. TRBV23-1 is identified as an open reading frame with a role that is uncertain. V lost 6 bases and J 6 bases, leaving 27 bases between the germline ends. CDR3 size: 18 residues. The CDR3 spells CASRTPFDSRWYCQPQHF. The CDR3 DNA reads as TGCGCCAGCAGGACCCCATTCGATAGCCGCTGGTATTGTCAGCCCCAGCATTTT.

V is TRBV19 and J is TRBJ1-5, with 8 nucleotides matching TRBD1. The CDR3 loop spans 13 amino acids. Germline values: CDR1 LNHDA, CDR2 SQIVND (reference sequence). V lost 10 bases to trimming and J lost 1 base; unmatched junction nucleotides: 3. The CDR3: CATQGASNQPQHF. DNA of the CDR3: TGTGCCACCCAGGGGGCAAGCAATCAGCCCCAGCATTTT.

This clone occurred once. The chain has TRBV27 and TRBJ2-3, with D perhaps TRBD2 (6 bases). Trimming took off 5 bases at V and 11 bases at J, with 20 bases between the two ends. CDR1 is MNHEY and CDR2 is SMNVEV in the germline V gene (reference sequence). This CDR3 comprises 14 residues. CDR3 coding DNA: TGTGCCAGCAGTCCGGGACTTGGGGGTGGTGGGCAGTATTTT. It translates to CASSPGLGGGGQYF.

The chain combines TRBV28 with TRBJ1-4; possibly TRBD1 for D (6 bases). The germline V gene encodes CDR1 MDHEN and CDR2 SYDVKM. The CDR3 spans 15 residues. Trimming pared 3 bases from V and 6 bases from J, leaving 14 bases between. CDR3 sequence: CASSLNQGLYEKLFF. The CDR3 nucleotides are TGTGCCAGCAGTTTGAATCAGGGGCTCTATGAAAAACTGTTTTTT. Full variable domain (remainder filled in from reference TRBV28 and TRBJ1-4): DVKVTQSSRYLVKRTGEKVFLECVQDMDHENMFWYRQDPGLGLRLIYFSYDVKMKEKGDIPEGYSVSREKKERFSLILESASTNQTSMYLCASSLNQGLYEKLFFGSGTQLSVL.